These 9 T cell receptor beta chains came from one sample sequenced in a study of blood T cell repertoires in COVID-19. This table comes from immunoSEQ multiplex PCR, and its TCRdb copy is limited to in-frame clones, with some not included. The sample shows fewer than 250,000 clones, around 85% of them seen only once. Sequenced input: peripheral blood. The receptor source for this set is a woman aged 55-70 years with active or convalescent COVID-19.

The V and J genes are TRBV10-3 and TRBJ1-3, with 8 nucleotides matching TRBD1. V was clipped by 8 bases and J by 3 bases; unmatched bases: 15. Germline CDR1 reads ENHRY; CDR2 reads SYGVKD. This CDR3 has 17 residues. This CDR3 is CAIVQGAGGIFGNTIYF. The CDR3 region has the DNA TGTGCCATCGTCCAGGGGGCAGGGGGCATATTTGGAAACACCATATATTTT.

The chain employs TRBV5-5 and TRBJ1-4; D possibly corresponds to TRBD1 (5 bases). Germline CDR1 reads SGHKS; CDR2 reads YYEKEE (reference sequence). Trimming shortened V by 5 bases and J by 8 bases, and 16 bases separated the two germline ends. CDR3 length equals 14 residues. CDR3 DNA: TGTGCCAGCAGAGTTGGGGGGTCCCTAGAAAAACTGTTTTTT. This codes for CASRVGGSLEKLFF.

The V and J genes are TRBV11-2 and TRBJ2-1; no clear D. Germline CDR1 is SGHAT and CDR2 is FQNNGV. This CDR3 comprises 13 residues. V was cut by 0 bases and J by 8 bases, with 8 bases left in between. The CDR3 protein is CASSLDSVDEQFF. The CDR3 bases are TGTGCCAGCAGCTTAGACAGCGTCGATGAGCAGTTCTTC.

This chain links TRBV18 with TRBJ2-7; 11 bases match TRBD2. With 5 bases clipped from V and 3 bases from J, the junction kept 3 bases outside the gene matches. Germline V CDR1 and CDR2: KGHSH, LQKENI. The length of the CDR3 is 14 residues. The CDR3 sequence: CASSSGTSGYEQYF. CDR3 bases: TGTGCCAGCTCATCCGGGACTAGCGGCTACGAGCAGTACTTC.

The V and J genes are TRBV3-1 (or the pseudogene TRBV3-2) and TRBJ1-6; D call uncertain. This CDR3 has 13 residues. Trimming shortened V by 0 bases and J by 9 bases, and 6 bases separated the two germline ends. Germline V gives CDR1 LGHDT, CDR2 YNNKEL (reference sequence). In DNA form, the CDR3 reads TGTGCCAGCAGCCAAGATCCGGGTTCACCCCTCCACTTT. Translated: CASSQDPGSPLHF.

The chain carries TRBV30 and TRBJ1-1; weak D call: TRBD1 (5 bases). Germline CDR1 GTSNPN, CDR2 SVGIG (reference sequence). CDR3 length equals 14 residues. V was clipped by 2 bases and J by 0 bases, with 10 bases between them. The CDR3 region is CAWSRTPLNTEAFF. CDR3 sequence (DNA): TGTGCCTGGAGTAGGACACCGTTGAACACTGAAGCTTTCTTT.

This chain links TRBV29-1 with TRBJ2-7; TRBD2 matches 13 bases. V was clipped by 3 bases and J by 1 base; unmatched bases: 3. CDR1 is SQVTM, CDR2 ANQGSEA, per germline. The CDR3 loop spans 15 amino acids. The CDR3 is CSVEGTSGKSYEQYF. The CDR3 DNA is TGCAGCGTTGAGGGGACTAGCGGGAAATCCTACGAGCAGTACTTC.

In its sample, this clone was seen once. The rearrangement links TRBV28 to TRBJ1-5, with 9 positions matching TRBD1. The V segment lost 6 bases and the J segment 3 bases; nucleotides outside the gene matches: 9. The CDR3 consists of 16 residues. Per germline, CDR1 MDHEN and CDR2 SYDVKM. CDR3 sequence: CASSPSQGANNQPQHF. CDR3 coding DNA: TGTGCCAGCAGCCCGTCACAGGGGGCAAACAATCAGCCCCAGCATTTT.

The chain uses TRBV6-5 and TRBJ1-1; TRBD1 might be the D (6 bases). Germline assignment: CDR1 MNHEY and CDR2 SVGAGI. V was cut by 6 bases and J by 1 base, with 12 bases left in between. The length of the CDR3 is 14 residues. The CDR3 bases are TGTGCCAGCAGAGGGGGGGCCCCGAACACTGAAGCTTTCTTT. This encodes CASRGGAPNTEAFF.